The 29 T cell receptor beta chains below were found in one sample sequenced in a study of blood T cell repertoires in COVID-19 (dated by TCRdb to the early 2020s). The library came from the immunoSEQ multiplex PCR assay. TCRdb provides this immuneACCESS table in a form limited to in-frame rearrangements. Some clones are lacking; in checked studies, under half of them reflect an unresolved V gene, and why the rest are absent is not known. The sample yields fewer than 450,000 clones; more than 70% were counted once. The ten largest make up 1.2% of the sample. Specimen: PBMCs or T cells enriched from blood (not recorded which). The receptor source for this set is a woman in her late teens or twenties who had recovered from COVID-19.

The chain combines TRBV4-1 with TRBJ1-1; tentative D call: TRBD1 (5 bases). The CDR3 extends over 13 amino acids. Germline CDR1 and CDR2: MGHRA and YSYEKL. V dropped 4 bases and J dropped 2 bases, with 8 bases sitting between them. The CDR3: CASSPTGNTEAFF. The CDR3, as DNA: TGCGCCAGCAGCCCCACAGGTAACACTGAAGCTTTCTTT.

In DNA, the CDR3 is TGCGCCAGCAGCTCCCCGGGGAACGGCTACACCTTC. Encoded protein: CASSSPGNGYTF. V gene TRBV4-1 combines with J gene TRBJ1-2; the D is unclear. The CDR3 extends over 12 amino acids. Trimming took 5 bases from V and 8 from J, leaving 12 bases between them. Looked up from germline, CDR1 is MGHRA and CDR2 is YSYEKL.

The CDR3 nucleotides read TGTGCCAGCAGCTCCCTGTCTAGCGGGGGGAAAGATGAGCAGTTCTTC. Translated, it gives CASSSLSSGGKDEQFF. The chain links TRBV7-9 to TRBJ2-1; the match to TRBD2 covers 11 bases. Germline V lookup: CDR1 SEHNR, CDR2 FQNEAQ (reference sequence). The J segment lost 8 bases and the V segment lost 4 bases, leaving 10 bases of the junction unmatched. The CDR3 totals 16 residues.

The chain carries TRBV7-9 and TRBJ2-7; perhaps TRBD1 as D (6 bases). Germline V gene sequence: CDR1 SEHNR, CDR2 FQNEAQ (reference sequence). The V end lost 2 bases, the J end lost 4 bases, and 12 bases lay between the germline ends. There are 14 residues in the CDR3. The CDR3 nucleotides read TGTGCCAGCAGCTTACCACAGGGTCGGTACGAGCAGTACTTC. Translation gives CASSLPQGRYEQYF.

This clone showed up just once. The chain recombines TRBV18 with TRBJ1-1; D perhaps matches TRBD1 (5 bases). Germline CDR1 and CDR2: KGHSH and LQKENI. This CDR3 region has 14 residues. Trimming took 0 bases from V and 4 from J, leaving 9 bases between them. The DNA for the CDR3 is TGTGCCAGCTCACCACCGGGGGGGACCACTGAAGCTTTCTTT. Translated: CASSPPGGTTEAFF.

In DNA, the CDR3 is TGTGCCAGCAGCCCGAGCTCCTACAATGAGCAGTTCTTC. Translation: CASSPSSYNEQFF. The V gene is TRBV12-3 or TRBV12-4, the J gene TRBJ2-1; no clear D. The CDR3 runs 13 residues. The ends were cut back, 6 bases at V and 0 bases at J, with 6 bases in the middle.

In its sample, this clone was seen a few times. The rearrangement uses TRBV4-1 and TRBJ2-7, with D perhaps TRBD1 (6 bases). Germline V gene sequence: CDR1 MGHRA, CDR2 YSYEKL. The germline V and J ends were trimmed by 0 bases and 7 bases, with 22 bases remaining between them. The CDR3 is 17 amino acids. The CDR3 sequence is CASSQDRWQGRVWEQYF. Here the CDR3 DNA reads TGCGCCAGCAGCCAAGATCGATGGCAGGGGCGAGTCTGGGAGCAGTACTTC.

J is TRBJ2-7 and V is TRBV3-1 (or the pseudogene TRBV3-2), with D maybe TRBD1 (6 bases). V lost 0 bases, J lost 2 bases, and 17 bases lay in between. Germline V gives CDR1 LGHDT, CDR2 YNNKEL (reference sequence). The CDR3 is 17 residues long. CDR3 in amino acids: CASSQDMTGTHTYEQYF. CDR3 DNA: TGTGCCAGCAGCCAAGATATGACCGGGACACACACCTACGAGCAGTACTTC.

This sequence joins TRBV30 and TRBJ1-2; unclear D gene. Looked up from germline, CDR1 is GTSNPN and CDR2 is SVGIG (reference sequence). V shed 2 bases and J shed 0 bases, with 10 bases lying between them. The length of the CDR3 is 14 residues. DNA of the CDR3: TGTGCCTGGAGTAGAGGGAGGGCTAACTATGGCTACACCTTC. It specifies CAWSRGRANYGYTF.

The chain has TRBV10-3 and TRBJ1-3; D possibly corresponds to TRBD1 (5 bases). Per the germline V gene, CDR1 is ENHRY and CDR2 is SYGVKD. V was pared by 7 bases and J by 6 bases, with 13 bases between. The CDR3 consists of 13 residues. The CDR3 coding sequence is TGTGCCATCACCAAGACAGATACAAACACCATATATTTT. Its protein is CAITKTDTNTIYF.

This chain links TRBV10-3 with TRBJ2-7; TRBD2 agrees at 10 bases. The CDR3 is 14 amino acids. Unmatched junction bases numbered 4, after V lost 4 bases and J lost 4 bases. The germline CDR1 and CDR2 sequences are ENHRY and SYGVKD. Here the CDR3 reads CAISASGGDYEQYF. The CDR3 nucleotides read TGTGCCATCAGTGCCAGCGGGGGGGATTACGAGCAGTACTTC.

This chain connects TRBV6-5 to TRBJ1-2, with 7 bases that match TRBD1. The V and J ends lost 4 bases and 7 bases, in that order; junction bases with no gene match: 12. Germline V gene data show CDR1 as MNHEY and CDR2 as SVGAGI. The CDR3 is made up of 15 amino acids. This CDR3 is CASSSLGQSVIGYTF. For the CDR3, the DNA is TGTGCCAGCAGTTCTTTGGGACAGTCCGTAATTGGCTACACCTTC.

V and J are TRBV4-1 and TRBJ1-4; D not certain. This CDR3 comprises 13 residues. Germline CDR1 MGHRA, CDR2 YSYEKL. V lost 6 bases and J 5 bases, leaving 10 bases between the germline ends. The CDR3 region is CASRTGRNEKLFF. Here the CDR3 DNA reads TGCGCCAGCAGGACGGGTCGGAATGAAAAACTGTTTTTT.

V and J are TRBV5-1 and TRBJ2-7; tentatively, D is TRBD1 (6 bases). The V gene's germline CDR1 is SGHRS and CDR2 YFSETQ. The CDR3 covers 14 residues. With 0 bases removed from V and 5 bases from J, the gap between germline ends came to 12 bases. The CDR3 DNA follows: TGCGCCAGCAGCTTGGAAGGGGGTCTCAACGAGCAGTACTTC. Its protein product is CASSLEGGLNEQYF.

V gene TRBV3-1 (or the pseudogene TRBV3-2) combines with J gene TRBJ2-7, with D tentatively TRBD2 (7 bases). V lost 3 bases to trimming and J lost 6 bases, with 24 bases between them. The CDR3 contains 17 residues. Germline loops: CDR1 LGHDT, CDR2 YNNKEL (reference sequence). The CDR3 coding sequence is TGTGCCAGCAGCCATGACAGCGGGACAACGACATCGGTCGAGCAGTACTTC. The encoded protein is CASSHDSGTTTSVEQYF.

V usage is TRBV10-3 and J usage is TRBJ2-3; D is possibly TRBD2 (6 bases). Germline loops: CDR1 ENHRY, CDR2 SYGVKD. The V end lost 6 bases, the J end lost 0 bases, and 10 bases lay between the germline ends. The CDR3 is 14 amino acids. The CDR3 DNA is TGTGCCATCAGGGCGGGGCAAAGCACAGATACGCAGTATTTT. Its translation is CAIRAGQSTDTQYF.

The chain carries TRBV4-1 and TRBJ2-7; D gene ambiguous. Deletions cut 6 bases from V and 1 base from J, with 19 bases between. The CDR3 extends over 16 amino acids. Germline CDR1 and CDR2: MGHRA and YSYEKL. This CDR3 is CASSTPNSGGSYEQYF. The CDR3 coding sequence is TGCGCCAGCAGTACCCCGAATTCAGGTGGATCCTACGAGCAGTACTTC.

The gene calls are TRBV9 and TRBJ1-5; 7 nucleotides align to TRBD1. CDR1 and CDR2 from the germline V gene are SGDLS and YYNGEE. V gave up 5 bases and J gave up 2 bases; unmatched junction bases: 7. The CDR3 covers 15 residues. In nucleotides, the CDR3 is TGTGCCAGCAGTGAAGGACAGGCGGGCAATCAGCCCCAGCATTTT. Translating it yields CASSEGQAGNQPQHF.

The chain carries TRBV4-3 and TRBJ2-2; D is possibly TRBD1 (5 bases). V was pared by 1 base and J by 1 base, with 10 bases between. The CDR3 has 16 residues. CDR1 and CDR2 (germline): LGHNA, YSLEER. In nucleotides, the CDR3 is TGCGCCAGCAGCCAAGCCGACAGCTTGAACACCGGGGAGCTGTTTTTT. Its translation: CASSQADSLNTGELFF.

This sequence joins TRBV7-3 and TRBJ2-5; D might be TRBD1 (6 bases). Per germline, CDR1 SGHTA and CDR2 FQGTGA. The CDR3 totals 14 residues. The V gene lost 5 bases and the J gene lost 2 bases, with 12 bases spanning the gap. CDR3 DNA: TGTGCCAGCAGCCCCCAGGGGCGTCAAGAGACCCAGTACTTC. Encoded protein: CASSPQGRQETQYF.

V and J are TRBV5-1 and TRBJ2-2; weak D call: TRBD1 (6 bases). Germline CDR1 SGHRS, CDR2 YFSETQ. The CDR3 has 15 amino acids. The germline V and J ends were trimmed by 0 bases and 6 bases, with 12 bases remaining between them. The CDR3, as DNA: TGCGCCAGCAGCTTGGGTGACAGGCGAGCCGGGGAGCTGTTTTTT. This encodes CASSLGDRRAGELFF.

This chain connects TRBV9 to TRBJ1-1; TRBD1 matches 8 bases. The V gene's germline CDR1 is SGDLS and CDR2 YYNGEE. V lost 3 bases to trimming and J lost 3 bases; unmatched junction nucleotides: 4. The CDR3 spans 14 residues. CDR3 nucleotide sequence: TGTGCCAGCAGCGGGACAGGGAGGGACACTGAAGCTTTCTTT. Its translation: CASSGTGRDTEAFF.

CDR3 DNA sequence: TGTGCCAGCAGTCCCGGGACAGGGAGCGAAAAACTGTTTTTT. Protein: CASSPGTGSEKLFF. The rearrangement links TRBV6-5 to TRBJ1-4; 9 nucleotides line up with TRBD1. This CDR3 has 14 residues. Per germline, CDR1 MNHEY and CDR2 SVGAGI. V shed 5 bases, J shed 8 bases, and the junction held 6 bases outside the gene matches.

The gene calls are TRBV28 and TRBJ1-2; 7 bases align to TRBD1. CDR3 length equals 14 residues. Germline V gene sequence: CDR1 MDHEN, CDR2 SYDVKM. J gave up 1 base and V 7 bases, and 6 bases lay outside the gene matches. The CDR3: CASTLTGNNYGYTF. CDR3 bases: TGTGCCAGCACCTTGACAGGGAATAACTATGGCTACACCTTC.

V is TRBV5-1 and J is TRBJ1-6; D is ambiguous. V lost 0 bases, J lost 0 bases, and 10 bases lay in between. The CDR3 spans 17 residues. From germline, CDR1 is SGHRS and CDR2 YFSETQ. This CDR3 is CASSLVWEGSYNSPLHF. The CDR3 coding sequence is TGCGCCAGCAGCTTGGTCTGGGAGGGCTCCTATAATTCACCCCTCCACTTT.

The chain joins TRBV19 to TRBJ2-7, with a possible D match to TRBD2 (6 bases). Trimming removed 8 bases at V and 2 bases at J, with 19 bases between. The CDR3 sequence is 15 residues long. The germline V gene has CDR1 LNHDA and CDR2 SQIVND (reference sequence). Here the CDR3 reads CASGPLSGVPYEQYF. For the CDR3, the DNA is TGTGCCAGTGGCCCCCTGTCGGGGGTCCCCTACGAGCAGTACTTC.

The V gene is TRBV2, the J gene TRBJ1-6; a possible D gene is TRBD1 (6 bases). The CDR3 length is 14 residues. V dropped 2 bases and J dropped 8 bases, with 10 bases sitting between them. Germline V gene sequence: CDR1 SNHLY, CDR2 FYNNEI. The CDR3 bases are TGTGCCAGCAGTGAAACAGGGATTTATTCACCCCTCCACTTT. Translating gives CASSETGIYSPLHF.

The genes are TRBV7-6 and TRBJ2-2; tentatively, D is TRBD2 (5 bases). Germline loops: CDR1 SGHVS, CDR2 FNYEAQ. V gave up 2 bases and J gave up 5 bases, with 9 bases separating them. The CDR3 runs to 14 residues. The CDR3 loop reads CASSLYPGTGELFF. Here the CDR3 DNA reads TGTGCCAGCAGCTTATATCCGGGAACCGGGGAGCTGTTTTTT.

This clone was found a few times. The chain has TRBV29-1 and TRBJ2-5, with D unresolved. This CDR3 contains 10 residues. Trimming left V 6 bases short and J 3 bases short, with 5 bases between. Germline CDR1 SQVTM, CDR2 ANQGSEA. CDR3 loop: CSVREETQYF. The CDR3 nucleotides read TGCAGCGTCCGAGAAGAGACCCAGTACTTC.